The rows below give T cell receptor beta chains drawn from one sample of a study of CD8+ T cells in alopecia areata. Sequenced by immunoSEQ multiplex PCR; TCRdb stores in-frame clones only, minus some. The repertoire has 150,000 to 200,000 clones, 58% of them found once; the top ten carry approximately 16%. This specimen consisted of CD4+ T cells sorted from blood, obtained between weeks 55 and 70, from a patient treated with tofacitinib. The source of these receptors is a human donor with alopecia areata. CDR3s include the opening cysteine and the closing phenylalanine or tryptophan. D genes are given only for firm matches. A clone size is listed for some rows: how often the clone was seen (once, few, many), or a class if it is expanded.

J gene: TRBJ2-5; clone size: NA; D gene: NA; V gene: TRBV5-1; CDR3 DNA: TGCGCCAGCAGCTTGGATCATCTAGAGACCCAGTACTTC; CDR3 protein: CASSLDHLETQYF
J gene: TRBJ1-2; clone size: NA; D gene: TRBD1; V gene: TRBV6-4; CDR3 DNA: TGTGCCAGCAGTGACTCGATGCGGCTCCGCCCTGGAGAGGGGGCCTATGGCTACACCTTC; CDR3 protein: CASSDSMRLRPGEGAYGYTF
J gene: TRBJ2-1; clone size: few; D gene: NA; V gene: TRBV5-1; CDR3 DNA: TGCGCCAGCAGCACGGGACCACTGCGAGCTTCCTACAATGAGCAGTTCTTC; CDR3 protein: CASSTGPLRASYNEQFF
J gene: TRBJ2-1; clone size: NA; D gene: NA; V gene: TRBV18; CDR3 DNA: TGTGCCAGCTCACCGGGTGCAGGGGTTGGATCTAATGAGCAGTTCTTC; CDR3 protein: CASSPGAGVGSNEQFF
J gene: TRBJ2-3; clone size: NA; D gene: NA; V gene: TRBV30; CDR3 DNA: TGTGCCTGGACTACTCGGGGGCACACAGATACGCAGTATTTT; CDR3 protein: CAWTTRGHTDTQYF
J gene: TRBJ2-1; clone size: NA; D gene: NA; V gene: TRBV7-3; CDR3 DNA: TGTGCCAGCAGCTTTAGAGGACAGTCGGAGCAGTTCTTC; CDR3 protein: CASSFRGQSEQFF
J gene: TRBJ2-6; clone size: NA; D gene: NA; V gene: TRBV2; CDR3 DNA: TGTGCCAGCAGTGTTTCCAGGGACTCTGGGGCCAACGTCCTGACTTTC; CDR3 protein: CASSVSRDSGANVLTF
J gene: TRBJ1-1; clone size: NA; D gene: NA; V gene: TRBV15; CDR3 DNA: TGTGCCACCAGCAGAGAAAAGGGGGTTAACACTGAAGCTTTCTTT; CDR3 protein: CATSREKGVNTEAFF
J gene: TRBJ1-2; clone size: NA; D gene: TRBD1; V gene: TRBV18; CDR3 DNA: TGTGCCAGCTCACCACAGACCGGGACAGGGACTGGCTACACCTTC; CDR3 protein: CASSPQTGTGTGYTF
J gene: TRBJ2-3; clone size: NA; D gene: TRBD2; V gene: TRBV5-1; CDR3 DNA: TGCGCCAGCAGAATGGGGACTAGCGGGACAGATACGCAGTATTTT; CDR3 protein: CASRMGTSGTDTQYF
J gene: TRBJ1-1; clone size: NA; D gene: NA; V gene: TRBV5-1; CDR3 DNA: TGCGCCAGCAGCGCTCTCACAGGGAACACTGAAGCTTTCTTT; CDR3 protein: CASSALTGNTEAFF
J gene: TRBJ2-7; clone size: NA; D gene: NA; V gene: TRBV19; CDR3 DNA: TGTGCCAGTAGTAGACGGGACGGCGTCTACGAGCAGTACTTC; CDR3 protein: CASSRRDGVYEQYF
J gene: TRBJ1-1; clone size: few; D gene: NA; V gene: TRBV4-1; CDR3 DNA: TGCGCCAGCAGCCAAGCGACAGTCAACACTGAAGCTTTCTTT; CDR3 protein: CASSQATVNTEAFF
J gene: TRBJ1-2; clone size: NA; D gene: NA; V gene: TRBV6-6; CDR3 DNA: TGTGCCAGCCGGGACGCAAGCCCCCGGGGCTACACCTTC; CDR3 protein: CASRDASPRGYTF
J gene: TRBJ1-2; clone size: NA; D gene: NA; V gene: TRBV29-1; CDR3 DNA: TGCAGCGCTGGGGAGGGAGCTAACTATGGCTACACCTTC; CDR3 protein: CSAGEGANYGYTF
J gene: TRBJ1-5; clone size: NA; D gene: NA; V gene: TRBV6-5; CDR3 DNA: TGTGCCAGCAGTTTGGCTTACGGATCCAATCAGCCCCAGCATTTT; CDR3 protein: CASSLAYGSNQPQHF
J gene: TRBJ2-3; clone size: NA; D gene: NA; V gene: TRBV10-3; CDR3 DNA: TGTGCCATCAGTGAGTCGACGGTAGGACCTGTCACAGATACGCAGTATTTT; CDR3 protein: CAISESTVGPVTDTQYF
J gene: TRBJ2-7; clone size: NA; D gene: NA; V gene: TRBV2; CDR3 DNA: TGTGCCAGCAGTGAAGCGATCATCTACGAGCAGTACTTC; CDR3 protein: CASSEAIIYEQYF
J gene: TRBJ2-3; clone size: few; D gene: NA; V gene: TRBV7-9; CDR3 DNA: TGTGCCAGCAGCTTAGTTCGTGGGAACACAGATACGCAGTATTTT; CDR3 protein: CASSLVRGNTDTQYF
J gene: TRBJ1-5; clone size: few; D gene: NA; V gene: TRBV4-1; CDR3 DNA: TGCGCCAGCAGCCTCTCTGGGGGCCCGAATCAGCCCCAGCATTTT; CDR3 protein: CASSLSGGPNQPQHF
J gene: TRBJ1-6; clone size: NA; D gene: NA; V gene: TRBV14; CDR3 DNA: TGTGCCAGCAGCCGGACCCGGGATAATAATTCACCCCTCCACTTT; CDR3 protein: CASSRTRDNNSPLHF
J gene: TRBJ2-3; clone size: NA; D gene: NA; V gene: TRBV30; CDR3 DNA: TGTGCCTGGAGTGTACCGCGGGGACGGGTCCGAGATACGCAGTATTTT; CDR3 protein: CAWSVPRGRVRDTQYF
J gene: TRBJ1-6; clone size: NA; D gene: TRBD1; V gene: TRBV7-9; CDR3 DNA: TGTGCCAGCAGGGTGGGACAGGGCCTTTCACCCCTCCACTTT; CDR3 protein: CASRVGQGLSPLHF
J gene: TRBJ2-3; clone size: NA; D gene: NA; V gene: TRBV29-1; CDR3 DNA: TGCAGCGTTGGGCGAGTTCTCGAGGGTACGCAGTATTTT; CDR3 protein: CSVGRVLEGTQYF
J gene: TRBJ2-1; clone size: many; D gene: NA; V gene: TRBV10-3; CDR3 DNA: TGTGCCACCACCGGAGACCTTGGCGGGACCAACAATGAGCAGTTCTTC; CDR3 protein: CATTGDLGGTNNEQFF
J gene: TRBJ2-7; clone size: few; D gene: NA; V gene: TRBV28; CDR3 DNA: TGTGCCAGCAGTCAAAGGGGGTCCGAGCAGTACTTC; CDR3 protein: CASSQRGSEQYF
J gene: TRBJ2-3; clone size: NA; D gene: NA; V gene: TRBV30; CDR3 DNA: TGTGCCTGGAACACCGGGACTAGCACAGATACGCAGTATTTT; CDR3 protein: CAWNTGTSTDTQYF
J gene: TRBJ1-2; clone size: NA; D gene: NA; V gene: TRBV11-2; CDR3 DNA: TGTGCCAGCACCTCAAGGGGCTATGGCTACACCTTC; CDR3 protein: CASTSRGYGYTF
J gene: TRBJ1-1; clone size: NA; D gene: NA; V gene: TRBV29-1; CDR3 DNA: TGCAGCGTTGAAGGGCGGATGAACACTGAAGCTTTCTTT; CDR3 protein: CSVEGRMNTEAFF
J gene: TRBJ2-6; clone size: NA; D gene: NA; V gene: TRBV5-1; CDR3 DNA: TGCGCCAGCAGCTCTTATCCTACAGGAGGGAATCCCTCTGGGGCCAACGTCCTGACTTTC; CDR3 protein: CASSSYPTGGNPSGANVLTF
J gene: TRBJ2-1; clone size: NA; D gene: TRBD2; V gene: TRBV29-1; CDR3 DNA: TGCAGCGTTGAAGATAACCTAGCGGGGGCCCGGGATGAGCAGTTCTTC; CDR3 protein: CSVEDNLAGARDEQFF
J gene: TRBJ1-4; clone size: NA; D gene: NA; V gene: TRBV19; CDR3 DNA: TGTGCCAGTAGTATAGTCTGGACGGAAACTAATGAAAAACTGTTTTTT; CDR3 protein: CASSIVWTETNEKLFF
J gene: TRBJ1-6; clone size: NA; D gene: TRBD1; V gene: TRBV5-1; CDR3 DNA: TGCGCCAGCAGCCCGGACAGGGAAAATTCACCCCTCCACTTT; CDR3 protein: CASSPDRENSPLHF
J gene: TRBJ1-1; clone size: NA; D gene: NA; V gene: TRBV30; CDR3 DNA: TGTGCCTGGACCACGCCGATCTCAGGGAGGGAAGCTTTCTTT; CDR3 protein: CAWTTPISGREAFF
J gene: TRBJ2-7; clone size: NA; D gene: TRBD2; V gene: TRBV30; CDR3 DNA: TGTGCCTGGAGTGTGCGTGGGGGGGCCTACGAGCAGTACTTC; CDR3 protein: CAWSVRGGAYEQYF
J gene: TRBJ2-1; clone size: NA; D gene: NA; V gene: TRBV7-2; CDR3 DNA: TGTGCCAGCAGCTTAGAAGGGATGGGGCGTGAGCAGTTCTTC; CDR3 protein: CASSLEGMGREQFF
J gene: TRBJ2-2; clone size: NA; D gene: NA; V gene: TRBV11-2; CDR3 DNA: TGTGCCAGCAGCCCCCGTGCAGATGACGGGGAGCTGTTTTTT; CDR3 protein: CASSPRADDGELFF
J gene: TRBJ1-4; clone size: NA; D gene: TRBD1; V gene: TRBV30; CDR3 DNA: TGTGCCTGGAGTGTGGACAGGGCCGCGACTAATGAAAAACTGTTTTTT; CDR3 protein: CAWSVDRAATNEKLFF
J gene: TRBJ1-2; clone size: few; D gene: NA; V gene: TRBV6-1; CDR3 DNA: TGTGCCAGCAGTGAAAGAAGGATCAACTATGGCTACACCTTC; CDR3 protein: CASSERRINYGYTF
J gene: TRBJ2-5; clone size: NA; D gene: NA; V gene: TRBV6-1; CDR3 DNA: TGTGCCAGCAGTGGGACCGTCGGGGGGCGCGGAGAGACCCAGTACTTC; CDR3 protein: CASSGTVGGRGETQYF
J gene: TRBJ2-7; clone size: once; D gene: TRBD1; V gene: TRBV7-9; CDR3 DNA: TGTGCCAGCAGCTCTTACCCCCCCACAGGGGGAGACTACTCCTACGAGCAGTACTTC; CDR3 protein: CASSSYPPTGGDYSYEQYF
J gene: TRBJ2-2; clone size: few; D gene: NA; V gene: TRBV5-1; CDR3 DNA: TGCGCCAGCGGGCCAAAAGCATACGGGGGCACCGGGGAGCTGTTTTTT; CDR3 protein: CASGPKAYGGTGELFF
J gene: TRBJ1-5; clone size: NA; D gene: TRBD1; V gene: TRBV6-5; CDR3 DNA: TGTGCCAGCAGTCCTTCAGGGGGCGTTCAGCCCCAGCATTTT; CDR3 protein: CASSPSGGVQPQHF
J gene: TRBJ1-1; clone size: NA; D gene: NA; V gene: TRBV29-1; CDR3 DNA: TGCAGCGTTGGAGGCAGGTCGAACACTGAAGCTTTCTTT; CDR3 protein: CSVGGRSNTEAFF
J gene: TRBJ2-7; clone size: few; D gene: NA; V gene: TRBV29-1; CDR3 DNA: TGCAGCGTGGGTCGCCCCTACGAGCAGTACTTC; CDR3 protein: CSVGRPYEQYF
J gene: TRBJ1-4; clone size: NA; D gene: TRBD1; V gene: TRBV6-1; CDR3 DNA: TGTGCCAGCAGTGAACGGGACAGGGGGGAAGAAAAACTGTTTTTT; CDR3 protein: CASSERDRGEEKLFF
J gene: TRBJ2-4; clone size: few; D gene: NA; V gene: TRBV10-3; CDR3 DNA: TGTGCCATCAGTGAGTCGGCGGTGGACATTCAGTACTTC; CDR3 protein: CAISESAVDIQYF
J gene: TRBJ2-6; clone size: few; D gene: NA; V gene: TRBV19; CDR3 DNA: TGTGCCAGTAGTTCCTTGTACTCTGGGGCCAACGTCCTGACTTTC; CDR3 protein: CASSSLYSGANVLTF
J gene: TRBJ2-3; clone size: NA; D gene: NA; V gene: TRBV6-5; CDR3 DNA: TGTGCCAGCAGGGGGGAAGCAGCTACGCAGTATTTT; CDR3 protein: CASRGEAATQYF
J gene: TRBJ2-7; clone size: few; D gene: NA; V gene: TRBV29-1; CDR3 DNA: TGCAGCGTTGCCCGGGTCACGGGGGTCATCAACTACGAGCAGTACTTC; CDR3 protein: CSVARVTGVINYEQYF